This TCR beta chain was sequenced for a study of T cells in Graves' hyperthyroidism and ophthalmopathy. Lactation, pregnancy, other autoimmune disease or uncontrolled infection excluded patients. Diagnoses used clinical symptoms, serum thyroxine and TRAb, thyroid ultrasound and orbital computed tomography. The CDR3 runs 15 residues. Germline V gene sequence: CDR1 SGHTA, CDR2 FQGNSA. V was pared by 7 bases and J by 8 bases, with 10 bases of the junction left unmatched. From RNA transcripts, TCR beta CDR3 regions were amplified. Initially, a first-round RT-PCR of the TCR CDR3 employed the HTBI primer set. TCRdb reanalysed the multiplex PCR reads using MiXCR and keeps one entry per CDR3 protein. The data contain fewer than 30,000 distinct CDR3 sequences, about 53% of them seen just once; the ten biggest clones take up about 26%. Regarding the study as a whole: Blood also carried most thyroid clonotypes expanded above 0.001.

As concerns this clonotype: As yet, its antigen is unknown.

This clonotype was obtained from a woman between 35 and 50 years old with Graves' hyperthyroidism that later progressed to Graves' ophthalmopathy. Sequenced: blood. V is TRBV7-2 and J is TRBJ2-2, with TRBD2 identical over 10 bases. In DNA, the CDR3 is TGTGCCAGCAACCCGAGTCTAGCGGGAGTAGGGGAGCTGTTTTTT. It encodes CASNPSLAGVGELFF.